This T cell receptor beta chain was identified during a study of blood T cell repertoires in COVID-19. Study details: Acute and convalescent COVID-19 samples came from the United States, Italy and Spain.

TCRdb keeps only in-frame clones here, not all; method: immunoSEQ multiplex PCR. The table lists 250,000 to 300,000 clones, around 80% of them singletons, with approximately 4.3% in the top ten. Sequenced input: PBMCs or T cells enriched from blood (not recorded which). The clonotype was recovered from a man under 40 with acute COVID-19.

The CDR3 spells CASSRGGIEGNTIYF. CDR3 nucleotides: TGTGCCAGCAGTCGCGGGGGGATCGAGGGGAACACCATATATTTT. The rearrangement uses TRBV28 and TRBJ1-3; TRBD1 is a possible D gene (5 bases). V was cut by 5 bases and J by 7 bases, with 18 bases left in between. Germline V gene data show CDR1 as MDHEN and CDR2 as SYDVKM. The CDR3 loop spans 15 amino acids.